The rows below give T cell receptor beta chains drawn from one sample of a study of cytomegalovirus exposure and HLA in healthy donors. TCRdb's copy holds only in-frame clones and misses some; the assay was immunoSEQ multiplex PCR. The sample records roughly 76,000 clones, nearly 95% being singletons. Sequencing input: PBMCs. The receptors derive from a man aged 18 to 30 in good health and CMV-seropositive. The CDR3 runs from the conserved cysteine through the conserved F or W. D genes are given only for firm matches. Size values are once, few and many counts, or a class for expanded clones, and some rows have none.

TRBV5-1	TRBD2	-	TRBJ2-7	CASSFGLAGSYEQYF	TGCGCCAGCAGCTTTGGGCTAGCGGGATCCTACGAGCAGTACTTC
TRBV27	TRBD1	-	TRBJ1-5	CASRDYRGHNQPQHF	TGTGCCAGCAGGGACTACAGGGGGCACAATCAGCCCCAGCATTTT
TRBV18	-	-	TRBJ1-3	CASSQRDSGNTIYF	TGTGCCAGCTCACAGAGGGACTCTGGAAACACCATATATTTT
TRBV7-3	-	-	TRBJ2-2	CASSLNRAGELFF	TGTGCCAGCAGCTTAAACCGAGCCGGGGAGCTGTTTTTT
TRBV30	-	-	TRBJ2-3	CAWSQTGFTDTQYF	TGTGCCTGGAGCCAAACAGGGTTCACAGATACGCAGTATTTT
TRBV6-6	-	-	TRBJ2-5	CASTARRNQETQYF	TGTGCCAGCACCGCTCGGCGGAACCAAGAGACCCAGTACTTC
TRBV4-2	-	-	TRBJ2-6	CASSQEGGRGPGANVLTF	TGTGCCAGCAGCCAAGAAGGTGGTCGGGGTCCTGGGGCCAACGTCCTGACTTTC
TRBV4-1	TRBD1	-	TRBJ1-1	CASSPGQVSSMAFF	TGCGCCAGCAGCCCAGGACAGGTTTCTTCTATGGCTTTCTTT
TRBV6-1	-	-	TRBJ1-5	CASHIDSTRPQHF	TGTGCCAGCCACATTGACAGCACAAGGCCCCAGCATTTT
TRBV2	-	-	TRBJ1-3	CASSEEAQISGNTIYF	TGTGCCAGCAGTGAAGAGGCACAGATCTCTGGAAACACCATATATTTT
TRBV2	TRBD2	-	TRBJ2-7	CASTLTPGTSATYEQYF	TGTGCCAGCACACTAACCCCCGGGACTAGCGCCACCTACGAGCAGTACTTC
TRBV30	-	-	TRBJ1-2	CAWSVTSYGYTF	TGTGCCTGGAGTGTGACTTCCTATGGCTACACCTTC
TRBV2	TRBD1	-	TRBJ2-2	CASQPGDRVTGELFF	TGTGCCAGCCAACCGGGGGACAGGGTCACCGGGGAGCTGTTTTTT
TRBV6-1	-	-	TRBJ2-7	CASTAGLLVARVQYF	TGTGCCAGCACCGCGGGGCTTTTAGTAGCCCGGGTTCAGTACTTC
TRBV6-5	-	once	TRBJ1-5	CASRWSGESNQPQHF	TGTGCCAGCAGGTGGTCCGGGGAGAGCAATCAGCCCCAGCATTTT
TRBV7-9	TRBD2	-	TRBJ2-5	CASSLAGGEVTQYF	TGTGCCAGCAGCTTAGCGGGAGGGGAGGTGACCCAGTACTTC
TRBV2	TRBD1	-	TRBJ2-7	CASRDRQGMGTLRF	TGTGCCAGCAGAGATCGACAGGGCATGGGCACCCTTCGCTTC
TRBV15	-	-	TRBJ1-3	CATSSRQDGNTIYF	TGTGCCACCAGCAGTAGACAGGATGGAAACACCATATATTTT
TRBV5-4	TRBD1	-	TRBJ1-2	CASSFPPDRGDGYTF	TGTGCCAGCAGCTTTCCCCCGGACAGGGGAGATGGCTACACCTTC
TRBV7-9	-	-	TRBJ1-1	CASSLSGAGYEAFF	TGTGCCAGCAGCTTAAGCGGGGCAGGCTATGAAGCTTTCTTT
TRBV15	TRBD2	-	TRBJ2-1	CATSRDKTGGHNEQFF	TGTGCCACCAGCAGAGATAAAACGGGAGGGCACAATGAGCAGTTCTTC
TRBV7-9	TRBD2	-	TRBJ2-1	CASSFARRMREGYNEQFF	TGTGCCAGCAGCTTCGCTAGGAGAATGCGGGAGGGCTACAATGAGCAGTTCTTC
TRBV28	TRBD1	-	TRBJ1-3	CASSFLGTGPGNTIYF	TGTGCCAGCAGTTTTCTGGGGACAGGACCTGGAAACACCATATATTTT
TRBV28	TRBD1	-	TRBJ1-2	CASSFQGDYGYTF	TGTGCCAGCAGTTTTCAGGGGGACTATGGCTACACCTTC
TRBV15	TRBD1	-	TRBJ1-1	CATSSRGQTEAFF	TGTGCCACCAGCAGCAGGGGGCAAACTGAAGCTTTCTTT
TRBV5-4	-	-	TRBJ1-1	CASSAGSKATEAFF	TGTGCCAGCAGCGCGGGGTCCAAGGCCACTGAAGCTTTCTTT
TRBV9	TRBD1	-	TRBJ2-7	CASSARPQGVGEQYF	TGTGCCAGCAGCGCCCGTCCCCAGGGGGTAGGGGAGCAGTACTTC
TRBV6-1	-	-	TRBJ1-3	CASSPQGSGNTIYF	TGTGCCAGCAGTCCACAGGGTTCTGGAAACACCATATATTTT
TRBV6-6	-	once	TRBJ2-3	CASSYDSNTQYF	TGTGCCAGCAGTTACGACTCAAATACGCAGTATTTT
TRBV5-1	TRBD2	-	TRBJ2-1	CASSFTGGPENEQFF	TGCGCCAGCAGCTTTACGGGAGGGCCAGAGAATGAGCAGTTCTTC
TRBV29-1	-	-	TRBJ2-1	CSVREVGGSSYNEQFF	TGCAGCGTTAGAGAGGTCGGAGGGAGCTCCTACAATGAGCAGTTCTTC
TRBV6-1	TRBD1	-	TRBJ1-5	CASSLRQGPQPQHF	TGTGCCAGCAGTTTACGACAGGGCCCTCAGCCCCAGCATTTT
TRBV25-1	TRBD1	-	TRBJ2-2	CATNGQGATGELFF	TGTGCCACCAACGGACAGGGGGCGACCGGGGAGCTGTTTTTT
TRBV5-4	-	-	TRBJ2-1	CASSLNRGGGFGHNEQFF	TGTGCCAGCAGCTTGAATCGGGGAGGCGGGTTTGGACACAATGAGCAGTTCTTC
TRBV5-4	-	-	TRBJ1-2	CASSWASYGYTF	TGTGCCAGCAGCTGGGCGTCCTATGGCTACACCTTC
TRBV4-1	-	-	TRBJ1-5	CASSLMDRNQPQHF	TGCGCCAGCAGCCTAATGGACAGAAATCAGCCCCAGCATTTT
TRBV14	TRBD1	-	TRBJ2-2	CASSRGQGSAGELFF	TGTGCCAGCAGCCGCGGACAGGGATCGGCCGGGGAGCTGTTTTTT
TRBV6-5	TRBD2	once	TRBJ2-2	CASSYFRNSGGELFF	TGTGCCAGCAGTTACTTTAGGAATAGCGGGGGGGAGCTGTTTTTT
TRBV9	-	few	TRBJ2-5	CASSVGALGETQYF	TGTGCCAGCAGCGTAGGGGCCCTTGGAGAGACCCAGTACTTC
TRBV6-5	TRBD1	-	TRBJ2-7	CASSYAQGFGEQYF	TGTGCCAGCAGTTACGCACAGGGGTTCGGCGAGCAGTACTTC
TRBV5-1	-	-	TRBJ1-1	CASRGVGTEAFF	TGCGCCAGCAGAGGGGTAGGCACTGAAGCTTTCTTT
TRBV28	-	once	TRBJ1-2	CASSFSVGTLARENYGYTF	TGTGCCAGCAGTTTTTCTGTAGGGACACTCGCAAGAGAAAACTATGGCTACACCTTC